This is a list of T cell receptor beta chains from one sample in a study of shared clonotypes between healthy human individuals. Clones were sequenced by immunoSEQ multiplex PCR, and TCRdb holds only the in-frame ones, with some missing. The data contain some 2.1 million clones, approximately 94% of them singletons. Input material: naive CD8+ T cells sorted from blood. These receptors all come from a young man in good health. Each CDR3 is given with its conserved first and last residue. The D gene is left open where the match is weak. Expanded clones get a size class; other rows say once, few or many, or leave the size out.

j_call clone_size v_call d_call cdr3_length cdr3_nt cdr3_aa
TRBJ2-7 - TRBV7-9 - 11 TGTGCCAGCAGCTCACACGGCGAGCAGTACTTC CASSSHGEQYF
TRBJ1-5 - TRBV28 TRBD1 16 TGTGCCAGCAGTTCCGACAGGGAGTTGGGCAATCAGCCCCAGCATTTT CASSSDRELGNQPQHF
TRBJ1-1 - TRBV27 - 14 TGTGCCAGCAGTTACGGGGCAACGAACACTGAAGCTTTCTTT CASSYGATNTEAFF
TRBJ2-1 - TRBV7-3 - 16 TGTGCCAGCAGCCCGGGTTCGGGGGACCACTACAATGAGCAGTTCTTC CASSPGSGDHYNEQFF
TRBJ2-5 once TRBV6-6 - 14 TGTGCCAGCACCCCAGGGGGGGGAGCAGAGACCCAGTACTTC CASTPGGGAETQYF
TRBJ1-1 - TRBV7-9 - 14 TGTGCCAGCACCAACCGGGACATGAACACTGAAGCTTTCTTT CASTNRDMNTEAFF
TRBJ2-1 - TRBV18 - 14 TGTGCCAGCTCACAAGAGTACCTAGAGTATGAGCAGTTCTTC CASSQEYLEYEQFF
TRBJ1-1 once TRBV30 - 12 TGTGCCTGGGGCCCAGGACTCGTGGAAGCTTTCTTT CAWGPGLVEAFF
TRBJ1-4 - TRBV27 TRBD1 17 TGTGCCAGCAGTTTGGTGGGCCCCAGGGGGGGTAATGAAAAACTGTTTTTT CASSLVGPRGGNEKLFF
TRBJ1-1 - TRBV10-3 TRBD1 14 TGTGCCATCAGACCCTTAGACAGGGCCACTGAAGCTTTCTTT CAIRPLDRATEAFF
TRBJ2-1 - TRBV5-4 - 17 TGTGCCAGCAGCCCTACCCGGGACTCAAGCTCCTACAATGAGCAGTTCTTC CASSPTRDSSSYNEQFF
TRBJ2-1 - TRBV5-6 - 18 TGTGCCAGCAGCTTCCGATGGGGTATCGGGATTGGCTACAATGAGCAGTTCTTC CASSFRWGIGIGYNEQFF
TRBJ1-6 few TRBV27 TRBD1 14 TGTGCCAGCAACTACAGGGGAGGCAATTCACCCCTCCACTTT CASNYRGGNSPLHF
TRBJ2-7 - TRBV7-9 - 16 TGTGCCAGCAGCTCCAAACACACCGGGGCCCCCTACGAGCAGTACTTC CASSSKHTGAPYEQYF
TRBJ2-1 - TRBV6-1 - 11 TGTGCCAGCACTGGGTTTTCCGATGGGATCTTC CASTGFSDGIF
TRBJ2-7 once TRBV27 TRBD2 15 TGTGCCAGCAGCACGGTGGGAGGGCGCTCCTACGAGCAGTACTTC CASSTVGGRSYEQYF
TRBJ2-3 - TRBV27 TRBD2 16 TGTGCCAGCAGTTCCGGGACTAGCGGGAGTGGAGATACGCAGTATTTT CASSSGTSGSGDTQYF
TRBJ1-1 few TRBV9 TRBD1 14 TGTGCCAGCAGCGTGGGACAGGGGAACACTGAAGCTTTCTTT CASSVGQGNTEAFF
TRBJ2-2 - TRBV5-1 - 15 TGCGCCAGCAGCTTGCCAGGGGTTAACACCGGGGAGCTGTTTTTT CASSLPGVNTGELFF
TRBJ1-1 - TRBV13 TRBD1 14 TGTGCCAGCAGCCCGGACAGGGGGCTTACTGAAGCTTTCTTT CASSPDRGLTEAFF
TRBJ2-3 - TRBV6-1 - 12 TGTGCCAGCTTTTCGACCATCGATACGCAGTATTTT CASFSTIDTQYF
TRBJ2-1 - TRBV11-2 - 13 TGTGCCAGCAGCATCAGCTTCTACAATGAGCAGTTCTTC CASSISFYNEQFF
TRBJ2-1 - TRBV4-3 - 13 TGCGCCAGCAGCCAAGATCCGGCCAATGAGCAGTTCTTC CASSQDPANEQFF
TRBJ1-4 - TRBV7-9 - 16 TGTGCCAGCAGCCTCTCAGTGGGGGAGATTAATGAAAAACTGTTTTTT CASSLSVGEINEKLFF
TRBJ2-1 - TRBV19 TRBD1 14 TGTGCCAGTGGGGAGACAGGGGCCTACAATGAGCAGTTCTTC CASGETGAYNEQFF
TRBJ2-7 - TRBV11-2 - 15 TGTGCCAGCAGCTTAAAGAATGGCCTATCCTACGAGCAGTACTTC CASSLKNGLSYEQYF
TRBJ1-4 - TRBV9 TRBD1 15 TGTGCCAGCAGTCGCTATGGGACAGGATGGGAAAAACTGTTTTTT CASSRYGTGWEKLFF
TRBJ2-7 - TRBV4-1 - 16 TGCGCCAGCAGCCAAGAATTTAACTACCTCGCCTACGAGCAGTACTTC CASSQEFNYLAYEQYF
TRBJ2-1 - TRBV6-5 - 15 TGTGCCAGCAGTTACTTGGCAGGGGGGTACAATGAGCAGTTCTTC CASSYLAGGYNEQFF
TRBJ2-1 - TRBV10-2 TRBD2 14 TGCGCCAGCAACCGACTAGCGGGATCTAATGAGCAGTTCTTC CASNRLAGSNEQFF
TRBJ2-7 - TRBV27 - 14 TGTGCCAGCACCCCACAAGTCGGGGTAGACGAGCAGTACTTC CASTPQVGVDEQYF
TRBJ2-7 - TRBV5-6 - 13 TGTGCCAGCAGCTTGGGGGCGGCCTACGAGCAGTACTTC CASSLGAAYEQYF
TRBJ2-1 - TRBV2 - 12 TGTGCCAGCACCGGACAGAGGGATGAGCAGTTCTTC CASTGQRDEQFF
TRBJ2-2 - TRBV9 TRBD2 15 TGTGCCAGCAGCGCCTATAGCGGGGGCGGCGGGGAGCTGTTTTTT CASSAYSGGGGELFF
TRBJ2-5 - TRBV7-6 - 16 TGTGCCAGCAGCACCCTTGGGATGCTAGGTCAAGAGACCCAGTACTTC CASSTLGMLGQETQYF
TRBJ2-3 - TRBV4-1 TRBD2 15 TGCGCCAGCAGCCAGGGACTAGCGGGGACAGATACGCAGTATTTT CASSQGLAGTDTQYF
TRBJ2-7 - TRBV4-3 - 14 TGCGCCAGCAGCCACACCTCAGGGGATTACGAGCAGTACTTC CASSHTSGDYEQYF
TRBJ1-1 - TRBV5-1 TRBD1 15 TGCGCCAGCCGCCCGGGACAGGGGGGGAACACTGAAGCTTTCTTT CASRPGQGGNTEAFF
TRBJ2-3 - TRBV5-1 - 14 TGCGCCAGCAGCTTAGCATTCAGCACAGATACGCAGTATTTT CASSLAFSTDTQYF
TRBJ2-3 - TRBV7-9 - 13 TGTGCCTCGTCGCCTAGCGCCACAGATACGCAGTATTTT CASSPSATDTQYF
TRBJ2-7 - TRBV27 - 14 TGTGCCAGCCGAAACGGGCCTCCTGTGAACGAGCAGTACTTC CASRNGPPVNEQYF
TRBJ2-2 - TRBV27 - 16 TGTGCCAGCTGGGGGAGGGGGGGCGCGAACACCGGGGAGCTGTTTTTT CASWGRGGANTGELFF
TRBJ1-1 - TRBV29-1 - 12 TGCAGCGCGATGCCGATGAACACTGAAGCTTTCTTT CSAMPMNTEAFF
TRBJ2-5 - TRBV13 TRBD1 16 TGTGCCAGCAGTTTTTTTCACAGGGGGCTACAAGAGACCCAGTACTTC CASSFFHRGLQETQYF
TRBJ1-1 - TRBV5-6 - 13 TGTGCCAGCAGCGCGGAAGGGAACACTGAAGCTTTCTTT CASSAEGNTEAFF
TRBJ2-7 - TRBV5-1 TRBD2 15 TGCGCCAGCAGCGCCGGGACTAGCGGGGATTACGAGCAGTACTTC CASSAGTSGDYEQYF
TRBJ1-2 - TRBV6-5 - 14 TGTGCCAGCAGTCCGTCACAGGGAGTGGGAGGCTACACCTTC CASSPSQGVGGYTF
TRBJ1-3 - TRBV2 - 17 TGTGCCAGCAGTGAAGCGATAGCATCGAGCTCTGGAAACACCATATATTTT CASSEAIASSSGNTIYF
TRBJ2-1 - TRBV19 TRBD2 15 TGTGCCAGTAGCAAGACTAGCGGATTATACAATGAGCAGTTCTTC CASSKTSGLYNEQFF
TRBJ2-7 - TRBV4-3 TRBD1 15 TGCGCCAGCAGCCAAGATGAAGGACAGGGATACGAGCAGTACTTC CASSQDEGQGYEQYF
TRBJ2-7 - TRBV6-5 TRBD1 16 TGTGCCAGCAGTTACAGTGCCGGGACAGGGATTTACGAGCAGTACTTC CASSYSAGTGIYEQYF